This T cell receptor (beta chain) originates from a study of blood T cells in healthy people across ages. Donors were healthy Caucasian individuals from Russia aged roughly 6 to 95. Collection of 8.5 to 10 milliliters of peripheral blood was performed for each donor. Every sample had a minimum of 6.5 million PBMCs isolated. Combining a sample-barcoded 5' primer with a J-beta primer mix, a second PCR ran for roughly 6 to 12 cycles. Each cDNA molecule, via a template-switch adaptor with 12 random nucleotides, was tagged. One entry per CDR3 protein results from TCRdb running MiXCR on the 5' RACE reads. The repertoire holds hundreds of thousands of distinct CDR3 sequences, about half seen once, with 25% to 35% in the top ten. With 5 bases clipped from V and 6 bases from J, the junction kept 10 bases outside the gene matches. There are 17 residues in the CDR3. Germline V gives CDR1 LNHNV, CDR2 YYDKDF (reference sequence).

This clonotype was seen at least ten times. The chain joins TRBV15 to TRBJ2-1; 13 positions agree with TRBD2. What was sequenced was blood. The sequence was obtained from an older woman in good health. The CDR3 coding sequence is TGTGCCACCAGCGTCCTGGGGGGGACTAGCGGGATCAATGAGCAGTTCTTC. The encoded protein is CATSVLGGTSGINEQFF. Based on the CDR3 plus reference TRBV15 and TRBJ2-1, the full variable domain is DAMVIQNPRYQVTQFGKPVTLSCSQTLNHNVMYWYQQKSSQAPKLLFHYYDKDFNNEADTPDNFQSRRPNTSFCFLDIRSPGLGDTAMYLCATSVLGGTSGINEQFFGPGTRLTVL.